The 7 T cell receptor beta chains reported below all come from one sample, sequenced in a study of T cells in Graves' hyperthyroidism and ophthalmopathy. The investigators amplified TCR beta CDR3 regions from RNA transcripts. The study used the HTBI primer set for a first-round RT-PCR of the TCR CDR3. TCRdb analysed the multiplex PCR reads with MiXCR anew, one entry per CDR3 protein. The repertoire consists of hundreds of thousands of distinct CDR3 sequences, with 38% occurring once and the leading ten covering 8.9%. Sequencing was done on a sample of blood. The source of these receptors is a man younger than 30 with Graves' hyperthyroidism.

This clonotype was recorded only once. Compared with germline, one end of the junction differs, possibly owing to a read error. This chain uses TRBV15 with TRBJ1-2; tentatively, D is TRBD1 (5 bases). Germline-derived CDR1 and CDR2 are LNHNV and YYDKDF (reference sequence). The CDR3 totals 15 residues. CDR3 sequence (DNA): TGTGCCAGCAGCCAATTCGGGGCAGCCCACTATGGCTACACCTTC. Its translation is CASSQFGAAHYGYTF.

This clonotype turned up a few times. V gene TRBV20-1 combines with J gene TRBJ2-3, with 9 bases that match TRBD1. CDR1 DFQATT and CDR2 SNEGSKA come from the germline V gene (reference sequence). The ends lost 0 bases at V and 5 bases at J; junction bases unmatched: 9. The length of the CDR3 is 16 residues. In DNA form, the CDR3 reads TGCAGTGCTAGAGATTGGACAGGGGAAGCAGAAGATACGCAGTATTTT. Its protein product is CSARDWTGEAEDTQYF.

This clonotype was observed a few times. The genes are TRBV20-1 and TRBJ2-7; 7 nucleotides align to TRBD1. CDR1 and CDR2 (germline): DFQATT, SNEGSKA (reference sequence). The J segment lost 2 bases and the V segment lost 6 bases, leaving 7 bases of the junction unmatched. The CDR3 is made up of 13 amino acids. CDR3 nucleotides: TGCAGTGCCCCCCGGGACAGCACCTACGAGCAGTACTTC. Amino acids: CSAPRDSTYEQYF.

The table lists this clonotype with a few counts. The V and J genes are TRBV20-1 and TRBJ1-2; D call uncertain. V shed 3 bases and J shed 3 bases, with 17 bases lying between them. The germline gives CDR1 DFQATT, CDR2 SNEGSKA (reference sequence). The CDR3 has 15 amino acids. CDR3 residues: CSASINGLQDYGYTF. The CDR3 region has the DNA TGCAGTGCTAGCATAAATGGTCTTCAGGACTATGGCTACACCTTC.

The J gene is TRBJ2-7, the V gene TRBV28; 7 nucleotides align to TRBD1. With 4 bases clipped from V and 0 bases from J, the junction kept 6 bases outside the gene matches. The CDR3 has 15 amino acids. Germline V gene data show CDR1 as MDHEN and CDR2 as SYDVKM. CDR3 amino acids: CASSSRQGNSYEQYF. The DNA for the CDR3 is TGTGCCAGCAGTTCACGACAGGGCAACTCCTACGAGCAGTACTTC.

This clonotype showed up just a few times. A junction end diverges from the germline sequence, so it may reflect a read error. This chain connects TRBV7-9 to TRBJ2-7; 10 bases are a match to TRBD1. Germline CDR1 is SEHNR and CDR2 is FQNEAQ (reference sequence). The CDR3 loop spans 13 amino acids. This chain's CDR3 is CASSQDRGQEQYF. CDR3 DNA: TGCGCCAGCAGCCAAGACAGGGGGCAGGAGCAGTACTTC.

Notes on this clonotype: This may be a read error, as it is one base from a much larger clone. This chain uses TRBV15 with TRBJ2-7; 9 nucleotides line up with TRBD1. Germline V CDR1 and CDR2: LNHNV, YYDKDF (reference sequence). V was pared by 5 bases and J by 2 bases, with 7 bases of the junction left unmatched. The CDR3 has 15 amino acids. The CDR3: CATSVSGTGTYEQYF. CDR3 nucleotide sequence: TGTGCCACCAGCGTGTCCGGGACAGGGACCTACGAGCAGTACTTC. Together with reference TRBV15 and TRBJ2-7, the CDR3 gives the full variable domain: DAMVIQNPRYQVTQFGKPVTLSCSQTLNHNVMYWYQQKSSQAPKLLFHYYDKDFNNEADTPDNFQSRRPNTSFCFLDIRSPGLGDTAMYLCATSVSGTGTYEQYFGPGTRLTVT.